This T cell receptor beta chain was captured by sequencing in a study of blood T cells in healthy people across ages. General study findings and limits: More naive CD4+ cells and higher diversity marked long-lived donors relative to aged donors. Strong correlation linked observed beta diversity and percent naive T cells. Significant beta diversity loss was already apparent by age approximately 40, declining roughly linearly.

Aged about 6 to 95, donors were systemically healthy Caucasians from Russia. A second PCR of 7 to 11 cycles used a sample-barcoded 5' primer and a J-beta primer mix. TCRdb re-derived calls from the 5' RACE reads in MiXCR, one entry per CDR3 protein. The data hold 850,000 to 1,100,000 distinct CDR3 sequences, with around two fifths observed a single time. Of note for this clonotype: Its antigen is not identified.

V dropped 1 base and J dropped 5; count of bases not matched to a gene: 2. The CDR3 is 15 residues long. Germline CDR1 reads SEHNR; CDR2 reads FQNEAQ (reference sequence). The chain links TRBV7-9 to TRBJ1-6; TRBD1 matches 7 bases. This clonotype was sampled from a man aged 18 to 30 in good health. The sequencing sample was made of blood. CDR3: CASSLDGTDNSPLHF. The CDR3, as DNA: TGTGCCAGCAGCTTAGATGGGACAGATAATTCACCCCTCCACTTT.